This T cell receptor beta chain was documented in a study of radiation and T cells in renal cell carcinoma. On the study more broadly: Nephrectomy followed 15 Gy stereotactic body radiation by 4 weeks. Findings and caveats of the study: Pretreatment tumor biopsies were lacking, so baseline clonotypes are unknown. From baseline, blood top tumor clonotypes peaked at 2 weeks post-radiation.

The V gene end was trimmed by 3 bases and the J gene end by 3 bases; junction bases not matched to a gene: 2. CDR1 is ENHRY and CDR2 is SYGVKD in the germline V gene. The CDR3 has 14 residues. Clones were read by immunoSEQ multiplex PCR, and TCRdb kept only the in-frame ones, dropping some. The data show 100,000 to 150,000 clones, around 80% seen once. Worth noting for this clone: The target antigen is unknown.

Described time point: blood 2 weeks post-SBRT. Noted treatment: 15 Gy SBRT to primary tumor, nephrectomy 4 weeks later. After SBRT, blood was collected at 2 and 4 weeks, plus baseline. The sequences come from blood, collected from a patient whose treatment included radiotherapy and nephrectomy. The chain links TRBV10-3 to TRBJ2-1; TRBD1 agrees at 7 bases. This clonotype originated in a man aged 50-59 years with renal cell carcinoma. CDR3 DNA sequence: TGTGCCATCAGTGACAGGGGGAGCTACAATGAGCAGTTCTTC. Its protein product is CAISDRGSYNEQFF.